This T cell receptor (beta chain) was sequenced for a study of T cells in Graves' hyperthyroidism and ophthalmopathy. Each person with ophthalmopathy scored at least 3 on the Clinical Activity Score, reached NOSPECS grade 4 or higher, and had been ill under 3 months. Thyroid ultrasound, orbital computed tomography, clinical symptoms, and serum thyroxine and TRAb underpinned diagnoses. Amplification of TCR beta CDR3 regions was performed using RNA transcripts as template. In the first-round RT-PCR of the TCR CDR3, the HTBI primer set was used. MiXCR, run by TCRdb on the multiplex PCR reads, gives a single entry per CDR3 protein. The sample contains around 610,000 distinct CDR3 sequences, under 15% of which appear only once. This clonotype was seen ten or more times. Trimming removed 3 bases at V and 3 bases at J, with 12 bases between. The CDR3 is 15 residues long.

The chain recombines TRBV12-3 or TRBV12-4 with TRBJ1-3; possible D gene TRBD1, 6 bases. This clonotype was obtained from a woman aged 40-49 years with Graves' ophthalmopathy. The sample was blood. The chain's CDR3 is CASSLWQGNGNTIYF. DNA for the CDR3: TGTGCCAGCAGTTTGTGGCAGGGGAATGGAAACACCATATATTTT.